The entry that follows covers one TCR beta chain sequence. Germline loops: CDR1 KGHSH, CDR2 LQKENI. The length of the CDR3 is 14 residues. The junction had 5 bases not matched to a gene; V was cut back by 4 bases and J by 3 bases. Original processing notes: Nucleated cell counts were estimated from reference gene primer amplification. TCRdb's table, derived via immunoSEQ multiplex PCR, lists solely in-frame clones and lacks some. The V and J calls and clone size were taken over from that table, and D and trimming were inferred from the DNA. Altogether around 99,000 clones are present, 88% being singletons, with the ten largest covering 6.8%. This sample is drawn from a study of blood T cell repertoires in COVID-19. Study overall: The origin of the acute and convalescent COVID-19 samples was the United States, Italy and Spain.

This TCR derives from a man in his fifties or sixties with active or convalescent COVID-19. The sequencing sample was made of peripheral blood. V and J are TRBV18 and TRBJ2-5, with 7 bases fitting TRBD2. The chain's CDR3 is CASSQASGEETQYF. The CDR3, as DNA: TGTGCCAGCTCACAGGCTAGCGGTGAAGAGACCCAGTACTTC. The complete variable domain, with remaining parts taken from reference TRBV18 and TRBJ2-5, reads NAGVMQNPRHLVRRRGQEARLRCSPMKGHSHVYWYRQLPEEGLKFMVYLQKENIIDESGMPKERFSAEFPKEGPSILRIQQVVRGDSAAYFCASSQASGEETQYFGPGTRLLVL.